This T cell receptor (beta chain) was sequenced for a study of CD8+ T cells in alopecia areata. Study as a whole: At a dose of 5 to 10 mg twice daily, oral tofacitinib was given to treated patients. Once tofacitinib had been taken for 6 to 18 months, 6 months off drug followed.

TCR sequencing used cDNA made by reverse transcription of extracted RNA. TCRdb keeps only in-frame clones here, not all; method: immunoSEQ multiplex PCR. The sample consists of some 190,000 clones, about 47% of them appearing once. This clone was picked up a small number of times. Treatment here: oral pan-JAK inhibitor, 5-10 mg twice daily. After removal of 0 bases from V and 2 bases from J, the junction contained 10 bases not matched to a gene. The CDR3 contains 16 residues. Per the germline V gene, CDR1 is SQVTM and CDR2 is ANQGSEA. The rearrangement uses TRBV29-1 and TRBJ2-7; TRBD1 aligns across 7 bases. The origin of this receptor is a human donor with alopecia areata. This specimen was CD8+ T cells sorted from blood, taken at roughly week 53, from a patient treated with tofacitinib. CDR3 nucleotide sequence: TGCAGCGTTGAAGACCCCAGACTGACAGGGACCTACGAGCAGTACTTC. It is translated as CSVEDPRLTGTYEQYF.